Shown below are 31 T cell receptor beta chains from a single sample sequenced in a study of cytomegalovirus exposure and HLA in healthy donors (dated 2017 in TCRdb). Library preparation employed the immunoSEQ multiplex PCR assay. For the multiplex PCR, a mixture combining 60 forward primers for TCR Vbeta segments and 13 reverse primers for TCR Jbeta segments was used. This immuneACCESS table, as held by TCRdb, lists in-frame sequences with V and J called but not all clones. Of the missing ones, under half trace to an unresolved V gene in checked studies; the others have no known cause. For this sample the table gives 150,000 to 200,000 clones, of which 82% were detected only once. Around 0.97% of the sample is taken by the ten largest. The sequencing input was PBMCs. The receptors were gathered from a girl aged 2 to 10 in good health and CMV-seropositive.

This chain connects TRBV10-3 to TRBJ2-3; 11 bases map to TRBD2. CDR3 length equals 15 residues. In germline, CDR1 is ENHRY, CDR2 SYGVKD. The junction had 5 bases not matched to a gene; V was cut back by 5 bases and J by 4 bases. The CDR3 loop is CAISTSGRGADTQYF. DNA of the CDR3: TGTGCCATCAGTACTAGCGGGAGAGGGGCAGATACGCAGTATTTT.

This chain joins TRBV7-9 and TRBJ2-3; 8 bases are shared with TRBD1. The V segment lost 4 bases and the J segment 5 bases; nucleotides outside the gene matches: 11. The CDR3 is 16 amino acids. The V gene's germline CDR1 is SEHNR and CDR2 FQNEAQ (reference sequence). CDR3 nucleotides: TGTGCCAGCAGCTCAACGCGACAGGGGCTGGGAGATACGCAGTATTTT. Translation: CASSSTRQGLGDTQYF.

This chain joins TRBV30 and TRBJ2-1; D unresolved. There are 14 residues in the CDR3. Trimming took 0 bases from V and 5 from J, leaving 11 bases between them. Germline-derived CDR1 and CDR2 are GTSNPN and SVGIG (reference sequence). Here the CDR3 reads CAWSVPPGDNEQFF. The CDR3 DNA reads TGTGCCTGGAGTGTACCCCCCGGTGACAATGAGCAGTTCTTC. Based on the CDR3 plus reference TRBV30 and TRBJ2-1, the full variable domain is SQTIHQWPATLVQPVGSPLSLECTVEGTSNPNLYWYRQAAGRGLQLLFYSVGIGQISSEVPQNLSASRPQDRQFILSSKKLLLSDSGFYLCAWSVPPGDNEQFFGPGTRLTVL.

As DNA, the CDR3 is TGTGCCAGCCGACAGGGCGGCACCGAGCAGTACTTC. Its translation is CASRQGGTEQYF. V gene TRBV2 combines with J gene TRBJ2-7, with 7 bases that match TRBD1. V gave up 8 bases and J gave up 6 bases; unmatched junction bases: 7. Germline CDR1 is SNHLY and CDR2 is FYNNEI. The CDR3 covers 12 residues.

The chain is built from TRBV19 and TRBJ2-7; 10 bases agree with TRBD1. The V gene end was trimmed by 5 bases and the J gene end by 5 bases; junction bases not matched to a gene: 3. The CDR3 totals 13 residues. Germline CDR1 LNHDA, CDR2 SQIVND (reference sequence). Here the CDR3 reads CASSLGQGNEQYF. The CDR3 DNA reads TGTGCCAGTAGTTTGGGACAGGGGAACGAGCAGTACTTC.

A single count supports this clone. The genes are TRBV5-4 and TRBJ2-3; TRBD2 might be the D (5 bases). V was clipped by 3 bases and J by 2 bases, with 10 bases between them. CDR1 is SGHNT, CDR2 YYREEE, per germline (reference sequence). The CDR3 has 14 residues. The CDR3 DNA reads as TGTGCCAGCAGCTCTTGGACTGTCACAGATACGCAGTATTTT. Amino acids: CASSSWTVTDTQYF.

This chain joins TRBV30 and TRBJ2-1; 7 nucleotides align to TRBD1. Germline V gene data show CDR1 as GTSNPN and CDR2 as SVGIG (reference sequence). This CDR3 is built from 15 residues. The V segment lost 5 bases and the J segment 0 bases; nucleotides outside the gene matches: 7. CDR3 residues: CAWVGGPDSYNEQFF. In nucleotides, the CDR3 is TGTGCCTGGGTAGGGGGCCCGGACTCCTACAATGAGCAGTTCTTC.

This clone appeared once. The chain couples TRBV11-2 to TRBJ2-1; 9 bases line up with TRBD2. J was trimmed by 5 bases and V by 1 base; bases with no gene match: 12. The length of the CDR3 is 18 residues. Germline V CDR1 and CDR2: SGHAT, FQNNGV. The CDR3 is CASSLAPLAGGVDNEQFF. As DNA, the CDR3 is TGTGCCAGCAGCTTAGCACCCCTGGCGGGAGGGGTGGACAATGAGCAGTTCTTC.

The chain joins TRBV6-1 to TRBJ1-2; 8 nucleotides agree with TRBD1. V gave up 7 bases and J gave up 5 bases; unmatched junction bases: 9. CDR1 MNHNS and CDR2 SASEGT come from the germline V gene. CDR3 length: 14 residues. The CDR3 bases are TGTGCCAGCAAACGAGACAGGGGAAATTATGGCTACACCTTC. Its translation: CASKRDRGNYGYTF.

The genes are TRBV5-1 and TRBJ1-1; 10 bases map to TRBD1. Germline-derived CDR1 and CDR2 are SGHRS and YFSETQ. Losses at the gene ends were 0 bases for V and 5 bases for J; bases not matched to a gene: 7. The CDR3 length is 16 residues. The CDR3 is CASSLEVGQGGTEAFF. The CDR3 DNA sequence: TGCGCCAGCAGCTTGGAGGTAGGACAGGGGGGAACTGAAGCTTTCTTT.

This clone occurred once. The V gene is TRBV6-1, the J gene TRBJ2-7; 11 positions match TRBD1. After removal of 2 bases from V and 4 bases from J, the junction contained 4 bases not matched to a gene. The germline V gene encodes CDR1 MNHNS and CDR2 SASEGT. The CDR3 runs 15 residues. CDR3 nucleotide sequence: TGTGCCAGCAGTGAAAAGGGGACAGGGGGTTACGAGCAGTACTTC. Translating it yields CASSEKGTGGYEQYF.

In this sample, this clone turned up once. The V call is TRBV5-8, the J call TRBJ2-3; D gene unclear. CDR1 and CDR2 from the germline V gene are SGHTS and YDEGEE. The CDR3 runs 14 residues. Trimming pared 4 bases from V and 6 bases from J, leaving 15 bases between. The CDR3 spells CASSLRGHVDTQYF. Here the CDR3 DNA reads TGTGCCAGCAGCCTTCGTGGGCATGTGGATACGCAGTATTTT.

The chain links TRBV7-2 to TRBJ2-3, with D perhaps matching TRBD2 (6 bases). CDR3 length equals 14 residues. Per germline, CDR1 SGHTA and CDR2 FQGNSA. V was clipped by 3 bases and J by 2 bases, with 9 bases between them. CDR3 coding DNA: TGTGCCAGCAGCTTCGGGGGTCTCACAGATACGCAGTATTTT. It specifies CASSFGGLTDTQYF.

This clone was seen a few times. Other DNA sequences in the same sample also yield this CDR3. The J gene is TRBJ2-1, the V gene TRBV30; 7 positions match TRBD1. Per the germline V gene, CDR1 is GTSNPN and CDR2 is SVGIG (reference sequence). J lost 4 bases, V lost 4 bases, and 1 base had no gene match. The CDR3 is 12 amino acids. CDR3 bases: TGTGCCTGGACAGGGGGTTACAATGAGCAGTTCTTC. Protein sequence: CAWTGGYNEQFF.

The chain has TRBV4-2 and TRBJ2-7; 11 nucleotides align to TRBD2. The CDR3 covers 18 residues. Germline CDR1 and CDR2: LGHNA and YNFKEQ. V dropped 0 bases and J dropped 2; count of bases not matched to a gene: 9. The CDR3 reads CASSQEEGRGLAAYEQYF. CDR3 DNA sequence: TGTGCCAGCAGCCAAGAAGAGGGGCGGGGACTAGCGGCCTACGAGCAGTACTTC.

The chain has TRBV5-1 and TRBJ2-1; 8 nucleotides match TRBD2. After removal of 0 bases from V and 4 bases from J, the junction contained 12 bases not matched to a gene. Germline CDR1 SGHRS, CDR2 YFSETQ. CDR3 size: 18 residues. The CDR3 DNA reads TGCGCCAGCAGCTTGGCCAGACTCAGACTAGCGCAGTACAATGAGCAGTTCTTC. Translating gives CASSLARLRLAQYNEQFF.

This chain joins TRBV9 and TRBJ2-2; 7 positions match TRBD2. This CDR3 spans 17 amino acids. Germline V lookup: CDR1 SGDLS, CDR2 YYNGEE. V was clipped by 3 bases and J by 4 bases; unmatched bases: 12. The DNA of the CDR3 is TGTGCCAGCAGCGATCCCCCCGCCACGGGAGGCACCGGGGAGCTGTTTTTT. Translation: CASSDPPATGGTGELFF.

The J gene is TRBJ2-5, the V gene TRBV30; 7 nucleotides match TRBD1. V was pared by 1 base and J by 4 bases, with 6 bases of the junction left unmatched. CDR3 size: 14 residues. Germline CDR1 GTSNPN, CDR2 SVGIG (reference sequence). The CDR3 bases are TGTGCCTGGAGTGCGACAGGGTTGATAGAGACCCAGTACTTC. This gives the protein CAWSATGLIETQYF.

The V and J genes are TRBV6-6 and TRBJ1-4; D gene ambiguous. Germline lookup yields CDR1 MNHNY and CDR2 SVGAGI (reference sequence). The CDR3 totals 14 residues. Trimming removed 7 bases at V and 7 bases at J, with 16 bases between. CDR3 nucleotide sequence: TGTGCCAGCACCCTAGCCCCCCGAGGTGAAAAACTGTTTTTT. Encoded protein: CASTLAPRGEKLFF.

V and J are TRBV28 and TRBJ1-1; D unresolved. Trimming cost V 0 bases and J 0 bases, with 8 bases left between them. The CDR3 is made up of 15 amino acids. Germline V gene data show CDR1 as MDHEN and CDR2 as SYDVKM. CDR3 in amino acids: CASSLWREMNTEAFF. The CDR3, as DNA: TGTGCCAGCAGTTTATGGCGGGAAATGAACACTGAAGCTTTCTTT.

The chain recombines TRBV7-9 with TRBJ2-7; D unresolved. CDR3 length equals 15 residues. Looked up from germline, CDR1 is SEHNR and CDR2 is FQNEAQ (reference sequence). Trimming left V 5 bases short and J 1 base short, with 15 bases between. CDR3 protein: CASSGWLGTSYEQYF. The CDR3 DNA reads TGTGCCAGCAGCGGTTGGCTGGGCACTTCCTACGAGCAGTACTTC.

The count of this clone is one. The rearrangement uses TRBV28 and TRBJ1-2; TRBD1 might be the D (5 bases). The V gene lost 2 bases and the J gene lost 1 base, with 5 bases spanning the gap. Germline CDR1 MDHEN, CDR2 SYDVKM. The CDR3 is 13 residues long. Here the CDR3 DNA reads TGTGCCAGCAGTTTAGACAGTAACTATGGCTACACCTTC. It is translated as CASSLDSNYGYTF.

The CDR3 loop is CASSDRDRSQETQYF. In DNA form, the CDR3 reads TGCGCCAGCAGCGACCGGGACAGGAGCCAAGAGACCCAGTACTTC. This rearrangement joins TRBV4-1 to TRBJ2-5; 8 bases agree with TRBD1. Germline lookup yields CDR1 MGHRA and CDR2 YSYEKL. This CDR3 spans 15 amino acids. Germline trimming cut 5 bases from V and 1 base from J; bases unmatched to any gene: 6.

This chain joins TRBV6-5 and TRBJ2-5; D possibly corresponds to TRBD2 (6 bases). The V gene lost 7 bases and the J gene lost 4 bases, with 19 bases spanning the gap. Germline CDR1 MNHEY, CDR2 SVGAGI. This CDR3 has 15 amino acids. CDR3 bases: TGTGCCAGCACTGGAACGGGACTGCCCGGAGAGACCCAGTACTTC. Its protein is CASTGTGLPGETQYF.

V and J are TRBV9 and TRBJ2-5, with 8 bases matching TRBD2. J lost 5 bases, V lost 0 bases, and 12 bases had no gene match. Germline values: CDR1 SGDLS, CDR2 YYNGEE. This CDR3 spans 17 amino acids. CDR3 amino acids: CASSVGVAGRARETQYF. The CDR3 nucleotides read TGTGCCAGCAGCGTAGGGGTCGCCGGGAGGGCCCGGGAGACCCAGTACTTC. The variable domain in full, completed from reference TRBV9 and TRBJ2-5, reads DSGVTQTPKHLITATGQRVTLRCSPRSGDLSVYWYQQSLDQGLQFLIQYYNGEERAKGNILERFSAQQFPDLHSELNLSSLELGDSALYFCASSVGVAGRARETQYFGPGTRLLVL.

The rearrangement uses TRBV6-1 and TRBJ2-2; TRBD1 aligns across 7 bases. Trimming removed 8 bases from V and 3 bases from J; junction bases left unmatched: 6. The CDR3 consists of 14 residues. CDR1 and CDR2 (germline): MNHNS, SASEGT. The CDR3 region is CASYRGRDTGELFF. The CDR3 coding sequence is TGTGCCAGCTACAGGGGAAGGGACACCGGGGAGCTGTTTTTT.

The chain recombines TRBV6-1 with TRBJ2-7; TRBD1 matches 9 bases. The CDR3 covers 15 residues. V lost 6 bases, J lost 5 bases, and 11 bases stayed unmatched. Germline V gene sequence: CDR1 MNHNS, CDR2 SASEGT. This CDR3 reads CASREITGGQDEQYF. The CDR3 DNA follows: TGTGCCAGCAGGGAGATCACAGGGGGCCAAGACGAGCAGTACTTC.

This clone has a handful of counts. The chain combines TRBV4-1 with TRBJ1-1; no clear D gene. The germline CDR1 and CDR2 sequences are MGHRA and YSYEKL. This CDR3 is built from 14 residues. V gave up 2 bases and J gave up 1 base, with 8 bases separating them. The CDR3 nucleotides are TGCGCCAGCAGCCAATCCCAGTGGAACACTGAAGCTTTCTTT. It yields the protein CASSQSQWNTEAFF.

The CDR3 DNA reads TGTGCCAGCAGCTTAGTTCGGGGGAACACCGGGGAGCTGTTTTTT. Amino acids: CASSLVRGNTGELFF. The chain is built from TRBV7-9 and TRBJ2-2; weak D call: TRBD2 (5 bases). The CDR3 runs to 15 residues. Germline V CDR1 and CDR2: SEHNR, FQNEAQ (reference sequence). With 1 base removed from V and 1 base from J, the gap between germline ends came to 7 bases.

V gene TRBV4-1 combines with J gene TRBJ2-7, with D possibly matching TRBD1 (6 bases). The germline CDR1 and CDR2 sequences are MGHRA and YSYEKL. This CDR3 is 15 amino acids long. The germline V and J ends were trimmed by 2 bases and 1 base, with 12 bases remaining between them. DNA for the CDR3: TGCGCCAGCAGCCAAATACCTGACAGGTCCTACGAGCAGTACTTC. Protein: CASSQIPDRSYEQYF.

V gene TRBV4-2 combines with J gene TRBJ2-1; 8 bases map to TRBD2. Germline CDR1 reads LGHNA; CDR2 reads YNFKEQ. V lost 0 bases and J lost 1; bases outside the gene matches: 11. The length of the CDR3 is 19 residues. CDR3 sequence reads: CASSQDRVREGPSYNEQFF. CDR3 DNA sequence: TGTGCCAGCAGCCAAGATCGCGTACGGGAGGGCCCTTCCTACAATGAGCAGTTCTTC.